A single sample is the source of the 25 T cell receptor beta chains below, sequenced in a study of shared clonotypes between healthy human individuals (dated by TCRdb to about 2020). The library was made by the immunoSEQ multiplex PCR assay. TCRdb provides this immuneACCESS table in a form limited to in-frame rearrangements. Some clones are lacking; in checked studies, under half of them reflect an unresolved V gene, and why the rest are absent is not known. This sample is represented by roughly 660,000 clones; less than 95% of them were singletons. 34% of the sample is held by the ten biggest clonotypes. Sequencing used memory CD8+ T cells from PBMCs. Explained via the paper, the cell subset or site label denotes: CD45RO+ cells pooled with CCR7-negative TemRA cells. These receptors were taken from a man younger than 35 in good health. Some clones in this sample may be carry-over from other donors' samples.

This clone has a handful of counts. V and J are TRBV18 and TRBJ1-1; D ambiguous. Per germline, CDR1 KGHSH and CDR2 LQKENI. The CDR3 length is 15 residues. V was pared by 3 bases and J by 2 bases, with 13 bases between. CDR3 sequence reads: CASSPGVRLNTEAFF. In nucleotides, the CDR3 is TGTGCCAGCTCACCGGGTGTGCGACTTAACACTGAAGCTTTCTTT.

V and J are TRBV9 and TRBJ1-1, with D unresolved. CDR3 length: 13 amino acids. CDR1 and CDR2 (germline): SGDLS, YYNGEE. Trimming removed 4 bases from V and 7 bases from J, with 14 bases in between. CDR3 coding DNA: TGTGCCAGCAGCCCGGATCTAACGGGTGAAGCTTTCTTT. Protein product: CASSPDLTGEAFF.

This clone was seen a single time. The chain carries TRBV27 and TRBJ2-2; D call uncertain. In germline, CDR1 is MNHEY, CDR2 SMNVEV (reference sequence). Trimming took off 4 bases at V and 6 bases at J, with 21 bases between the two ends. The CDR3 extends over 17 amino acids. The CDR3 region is CASSSQMVSSVAGELFF. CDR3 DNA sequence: TGTGCCAGCAGTTCTCAGATGGTATCCTCGGTAGCCGGGGAGCTGTTTTTT.

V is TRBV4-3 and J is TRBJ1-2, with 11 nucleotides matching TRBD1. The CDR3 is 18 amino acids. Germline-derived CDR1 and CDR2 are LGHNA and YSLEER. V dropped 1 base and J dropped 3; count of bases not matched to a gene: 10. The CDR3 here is CASSQALRGQGADYGYTF. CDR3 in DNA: TGCGCCAGCAGCCAAGCTTTACGAGGACAGGGGGCGGACTATGGCTACACCTTC.

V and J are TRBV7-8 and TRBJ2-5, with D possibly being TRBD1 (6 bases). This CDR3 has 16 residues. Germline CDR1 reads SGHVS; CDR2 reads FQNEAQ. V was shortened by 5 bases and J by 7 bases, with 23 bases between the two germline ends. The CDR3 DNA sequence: TGTGCCAGCAGCGCCCCCTCCGGGACACTTTACGGGACCCAGTACTTC. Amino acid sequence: CASSAPSGTLYGTQYF.

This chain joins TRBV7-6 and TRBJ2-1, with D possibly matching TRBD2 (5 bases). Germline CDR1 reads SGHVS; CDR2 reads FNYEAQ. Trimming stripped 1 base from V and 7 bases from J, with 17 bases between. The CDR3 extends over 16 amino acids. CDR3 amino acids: CASSLGLARVGNEQFF. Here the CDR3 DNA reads TGTGCCAGCAGCTTAGGCCTAGCCCGAGTCGGGAATGAGCAGTTCTTC.

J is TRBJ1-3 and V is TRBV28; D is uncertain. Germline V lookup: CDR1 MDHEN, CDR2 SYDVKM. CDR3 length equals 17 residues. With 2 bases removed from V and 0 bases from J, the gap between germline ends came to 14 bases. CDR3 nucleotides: TGTGCCAGCAGTTTAATATATCGATTGAGCTCTGGAAACACCATATATTTT. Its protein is CASSLIYRLSSGNTIYF.

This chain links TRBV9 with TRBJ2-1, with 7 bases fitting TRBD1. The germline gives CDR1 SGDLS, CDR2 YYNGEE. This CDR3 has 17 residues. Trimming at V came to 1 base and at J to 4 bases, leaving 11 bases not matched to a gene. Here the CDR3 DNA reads TGTGCCAGCAGCGTAAGGACCGGGACAGCTACGTACAATGAGCAGTTCTTC. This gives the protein CASSVRTGTATYNEQFF.

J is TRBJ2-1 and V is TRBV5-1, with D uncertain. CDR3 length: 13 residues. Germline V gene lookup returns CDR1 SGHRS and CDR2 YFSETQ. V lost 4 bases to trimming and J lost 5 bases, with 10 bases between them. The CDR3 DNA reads TGCGCCAGCAGCCCAGGACCAGACAATGAGCAGTTCTTC. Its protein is CASSPGPDNEQFF.

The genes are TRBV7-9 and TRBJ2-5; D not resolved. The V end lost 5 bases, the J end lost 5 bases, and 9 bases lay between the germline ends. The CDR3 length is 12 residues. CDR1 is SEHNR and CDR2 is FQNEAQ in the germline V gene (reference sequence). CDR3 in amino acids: CASSPQVETQYF. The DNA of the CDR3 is TGTGCCAGCAGCCCCCAAGTGGAGACCCAGTACTTC. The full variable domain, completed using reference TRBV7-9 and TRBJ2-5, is DTGVSQNPRHKITKRGQNVTFRCDPISEHNRLYWYRQTLGQGPEFLTYFQNEAQLEKSRLLSDRFSAERPKGSFSTLEIQRTEQGDSAMYLCASSPQVETQYFGPGTRLLVL.

The CDR3 DNA reads as TGTGCCAGCAGTTTGGCCGGGACTAGAGGTTTATACGAGCAGTACTTC. It specifies CASSLAGTRGLYEQYF. The rearrangement uses TRBV6-5 and TRBJ2-7; the match to TRBD2 covers 8 bases. Germline CDR1 MNHEY, CDR2 SVGAGI. This CDR3 region has 16 residues. With 4 bases clipped from V and 4 bases from J, the junction kept 12 bases outside the gene matches.

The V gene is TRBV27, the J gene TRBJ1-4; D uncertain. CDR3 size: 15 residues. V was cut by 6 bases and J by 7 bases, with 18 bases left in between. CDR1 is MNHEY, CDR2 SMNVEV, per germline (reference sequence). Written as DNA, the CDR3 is TGTGCCAGCAGCCCCTCACTTGGAGGAGGTGAAAAACTGTTTTTT. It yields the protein CASSPSLGGGEKLFF.

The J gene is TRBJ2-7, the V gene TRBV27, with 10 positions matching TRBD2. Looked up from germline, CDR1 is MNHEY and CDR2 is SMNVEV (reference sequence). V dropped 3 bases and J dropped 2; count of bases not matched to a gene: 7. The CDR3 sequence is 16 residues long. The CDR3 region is CASSFRSGREAYEQYF. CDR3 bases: TGTGCCAGCAGTTTCCGAAGCGGGAGGGAAGCCTACGAGCAGTACTTC.

DNA of the CDR3: TGTGCCAGCAGTTGGGCCAGGGGCAATTACGAGCAGTACTTC. Amino acid sequence: CASSWARGNYEQYF. This chain uses TRBV27 with TRBJ2-5; D perhaps matches TRBD1 (6 bases). The J call may be wrong; the DNA end is better matched by TRBJ2-7. CDR3 size: 14 residues. Germline lookup yields CDR1 MNHEY and CDR2 SMNVEV (reference sequence).

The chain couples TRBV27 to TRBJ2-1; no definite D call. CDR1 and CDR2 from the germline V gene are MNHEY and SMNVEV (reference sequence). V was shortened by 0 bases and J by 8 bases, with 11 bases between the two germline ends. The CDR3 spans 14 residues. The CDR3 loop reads CASSLSRLIYEQFF. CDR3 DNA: TGTGCCAGCAGTTTATCACGGCTAATCTATGAGCAGTTCTTC.

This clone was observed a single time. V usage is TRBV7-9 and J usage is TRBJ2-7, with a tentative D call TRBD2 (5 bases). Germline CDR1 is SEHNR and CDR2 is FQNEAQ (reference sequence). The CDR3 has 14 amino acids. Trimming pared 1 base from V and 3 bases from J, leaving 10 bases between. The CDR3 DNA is TGTGCCAGCAGCTTAGGAAGGACTCGCTACGAGCAGTACTTC. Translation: CASSLGRTRYEQYF.

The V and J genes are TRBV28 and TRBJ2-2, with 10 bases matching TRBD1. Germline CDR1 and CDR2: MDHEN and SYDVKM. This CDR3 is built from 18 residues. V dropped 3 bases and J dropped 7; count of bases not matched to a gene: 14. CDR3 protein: CASSLYPPGQGSFGELFF. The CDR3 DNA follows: TGTGCCAGCAGTTTGTACCCCCCGGGACAGGGGAGTTTCGGGGAGCTGTTTTTT.

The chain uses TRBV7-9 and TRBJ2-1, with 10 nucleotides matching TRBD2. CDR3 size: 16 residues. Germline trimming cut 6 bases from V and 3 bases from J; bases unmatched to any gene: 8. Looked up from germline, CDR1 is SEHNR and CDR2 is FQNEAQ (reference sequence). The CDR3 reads CASSSAGGHLYNEQFF. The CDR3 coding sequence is TGTGCCAGCAGTTCAGCGGGAGGGCATCTCTACAATGAGCAGTTCTTC.

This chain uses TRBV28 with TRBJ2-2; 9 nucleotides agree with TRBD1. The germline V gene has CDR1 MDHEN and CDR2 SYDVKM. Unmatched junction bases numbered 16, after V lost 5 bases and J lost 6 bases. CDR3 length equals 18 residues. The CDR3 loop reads CASSHRGTGIGVAGELFF. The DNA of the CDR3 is TGTGCCAGCAGTCACCGCGGGACAGGGATTGGAGTGGCCGGGGAGCTGTTTTTT.

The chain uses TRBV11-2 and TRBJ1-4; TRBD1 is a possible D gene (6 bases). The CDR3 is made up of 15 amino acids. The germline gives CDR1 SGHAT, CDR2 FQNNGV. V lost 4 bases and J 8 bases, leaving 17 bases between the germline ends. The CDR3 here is CASSSIRGAGEKLFF. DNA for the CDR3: TGTGCCAGCAGCTCTATAAGGGGGGCAGGGGAAAAACTGTTTTTT. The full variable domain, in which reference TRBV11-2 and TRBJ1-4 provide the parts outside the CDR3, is EAGVAQSPRYKIIEKRQSVAFWCNPISGHATLYWYQQILGQGPKLLIQFQNNGVVDDSQLPKDRFSAERLKGVDSTLKIQPAKLEDSAVYLCASSSIRGAGEKLFFGSGTQLSVL.

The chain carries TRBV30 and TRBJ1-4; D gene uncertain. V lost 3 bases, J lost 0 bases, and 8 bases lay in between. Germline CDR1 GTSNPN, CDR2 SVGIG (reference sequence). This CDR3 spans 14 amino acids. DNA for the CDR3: TGTGCCTGGAGCCGCCACGCAACTAATGAAAAACTGTTTTTT. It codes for CAWSRHATNEKLFF.

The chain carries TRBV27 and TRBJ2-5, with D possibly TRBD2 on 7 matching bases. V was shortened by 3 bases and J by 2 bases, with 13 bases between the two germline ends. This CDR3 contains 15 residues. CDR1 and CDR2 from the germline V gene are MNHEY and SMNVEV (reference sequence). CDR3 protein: CASSFVGGGQETQYF. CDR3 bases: TGTGCCAGCAGTTTTGTGGGAGGGGGGCAAGAGACCCAGTACTTC.

CDR3 in DNA: TGTGCCAGCAGGGGGGGGGAAACAGATACGCAGTATTTT. This gives the protein CASRGGETDTQYF. The chain uses TRBV28 and TRBJ2-3; 7 bases fit TRBD2. This CDR3 region has 13 residues. CDR1 and CDR2 from the germline V gene are MDHEN and SYDVKM. J lost 3 bases, V lost 6 bases, and 3 bases had no gene match.

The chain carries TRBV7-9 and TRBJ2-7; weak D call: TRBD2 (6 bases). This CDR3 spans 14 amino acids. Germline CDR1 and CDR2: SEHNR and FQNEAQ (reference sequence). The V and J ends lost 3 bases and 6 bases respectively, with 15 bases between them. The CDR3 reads CASSFRLDEGEQYF. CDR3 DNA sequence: TGTGCCAGCAGCTTCAGACTAGACGAGGGCGAGCAGTACTTC.

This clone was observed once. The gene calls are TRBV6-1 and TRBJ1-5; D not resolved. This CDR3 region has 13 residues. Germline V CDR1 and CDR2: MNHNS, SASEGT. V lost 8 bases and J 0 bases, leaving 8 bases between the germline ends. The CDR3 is CASRSYSNQPQHF. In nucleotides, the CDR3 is TGTGCCAGCCGGTCCTATAGCAATCAGCCCCAGCATTTT.